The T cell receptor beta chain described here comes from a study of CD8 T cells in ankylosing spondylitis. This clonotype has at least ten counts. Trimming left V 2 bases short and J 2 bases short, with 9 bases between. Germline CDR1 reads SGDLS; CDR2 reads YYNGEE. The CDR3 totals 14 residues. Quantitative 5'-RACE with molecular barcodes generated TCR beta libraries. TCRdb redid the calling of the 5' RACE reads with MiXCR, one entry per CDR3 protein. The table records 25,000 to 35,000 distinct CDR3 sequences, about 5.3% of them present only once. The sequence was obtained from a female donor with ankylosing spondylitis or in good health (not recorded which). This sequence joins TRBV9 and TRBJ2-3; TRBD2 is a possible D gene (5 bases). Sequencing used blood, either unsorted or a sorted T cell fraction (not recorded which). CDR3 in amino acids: CASSVTGNTDTQYF. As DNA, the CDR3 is TGTGCCAGCAGCGTTACCGGGAACACAGATACGCAGTATTTT.